The rows below give T cell receptor beta chains drawn from one sample of a study of beta chain features in type 1 diabetes. Sequenced by immunoSEQ multiplex PCR; TCRdb stores in-frame clones only, minus some. The sample contains 230,000 or so clones, about a sixth of which appear only once. The specimen sequenced was naive CD4+ T cells from blood. These receptors came from a man in his thirties or forties with type 1 diabetes. Both conserved end residues are part of each CDR3. D genes are given only for firm matches. Clone size is given for some rows only: seen once, a few or many times, or a class if the clone is expanded.

>14|TRBJ2-7|TRBV9|TRBD2|-
TGTGCCAGCAGCGTCAGCGGGAGTCTCTACGAGCAGTACTTC
CASSVSGSLYEQYF
>16|TRBJ2-3|TRBV4-1|-|-
TGCGCCAGCAGCCAAGAGGCAGCGCTAAGCACAGATACGCAGTATTTT
CASSQEAALSTDTQYF
>14|TRBJ2-1|TRBV9|-|few
TGTGCCAGCAACGGGGGCCGCGTTATCAAAGAGCAGTTCTTC
CASNGGRVIKEQFF
>11|TRBJ2-1|TRBV29-1|-|few
TGCAGCGTCGGTGACAAGCAGGCGCAGTTCTTC
CSVGDKQAQFF
>15|TRBJ2-7|TRBV4-1|-|-
TGCGCCAGCAGCCAAGCGGAGAAGGGAGTCTACGAGCAGTACTTC
CASSQAEKGVYEQYF
>14|TRBJ2-7|TRBV4-3|-|-
TGCGCCAGCAGCCAAAAGCGGAGCCTTGACGAGCAGTACTTC
CASSQKRSLDEQYF
>14|TRBJ2-7|TRBV19|-|-
TGTGCCAGTAGTGTCACAGGGACCTCCTACGAGCAGTACTTC
CASSVTGTSYEQYF
>11|TRBJ2-7|TRBV28|-|-
TGTGCCAGCAGTTTATCCCGCGAGCAGTACTTC
CASSLSREQYF
>14|TRBJ1-5|TRBV7-2|TRBD1|few
TGTGCCAGCAGCTTGGACAGGGCTAATCAGCCCCAGCATTTT
CASSLDRANQPQHF
>13|TRBJ2-3|TRBV7-2|-|few
TGTGCCCGGGGCTCGGACGGCGGGGATACGCAGTATTTT
CARGSDGGDTQYF
>13|TRBJ1-1|TRBV28|-|-
TGTGCCAGCAGATCAAGGGACAACACTGAAGCTTTCTTT
CASRSRDNTEAFF
>14|TRBJ2-7|TRBV28|TRBD1|-
TGTGCCAGCAGCGCCCGGGACAGCTCCTACGAGCAGTACTTC
CASSARDSSYEQYF
>13|TRBJ1-3|TRBV7-2|-|few
TGTGCCAGCAGCTCATTCTCTGGAAACACCATATATTTT
CASSSFSGNTIYF
>13|TRBJ2-2|TRBV28|-|few
TGTGCCAGCAGCTTCTCCCCAACCGGGGAGCTGTTTTTT
CASSFSPTGELFF
>14|TRBJ2-7|TRBV14|TRBD2|few
TGTGCCAGCAGCCCTCTAGCGGGAACCTACGAGCAGTACTTC
CASSPLAGTYEQYF
>18|TRBJ2-1|TRBV30|TRBD2|-
TGTGCCTGGAGGGTGCGGACTAGCGGGAGGGCTTCCTACAATGAGCAGTTCTTC
CAWRVRTSGRASYNEQFF
>14|TRBJ2-3|TRBV5-4|-|few
TGTGCCAGCAGCACCGCGGGCCCGGCAGATACGCAGTATTTT
CASSTAGPADTQYF
>13|TRBJ2-5|TRBV30|-|-
TGTGCCTGGAGTGCCGGGAAACAAGAGACCCAGTACTTC
CAWSAGKQETQYF
>16|TRBJ2-3|TRBV15|TRBD1|few
TGTGCCACCAGCACTCGGACAGGGACTAGCACAGATACGCAGTATTTT
CATSTRTGTSTDTQYF
>14|TRBJ2-5|TRBV28|TRBD1|few
TGTGCCAGCACCATGCTCAGGGGGCGGGAGACCCAGTACTTC
CASTMLRGRETQYF
>13|TRBJ1-5|TRBV30|-|few
TGTGCCTGGGCCGCCGGGACTAATCAGCCCCAGCATTTT
CAWAAGTNQPQHF
>12|TRBJ1-2|TRBV29-1|TRBD1|-
TGCAGCGTTGTTGGACAGGGGATAGGCTACACCTTC
CSVVGQGIGYTF
>15|TRBJ2-5|TRBV7-9|-|-
TGTGCCAGCAGCTTAGCGGGAAAGGAAAAAGAGACCCAGTACTTC
CASSLAGKEKETQYF
>12|TRBJ2-1|TRBV7-2|-|-
TGTGCCAGCAGCTATACAGGGTATGAGCAGTTCTTC
CASSYTGYEQFF
>16|TRBJ1-2|TRBV9|TRBD1|few
TGTGCCAGCAGCGTAGGGGGGACAGGGCGCCCCTATGGCTACACCTTC
CASSVGGTGRPYGYTF
>14|TRBJ2-4|TRBV2|-|-
TGTGCCAGCAGTGAAGCGCGTGAAACGGACATTCAGTACTTC
CASSEARETDIQYF
>12|TRBJ2-5|TRBV29-1|-|-
TGCAGCGTTGAGGTCCGCCAAGAGACCCAGTACTTC
CSVEVRQETQYF
>16|TRBJ2-5|TRBV5-4|-|few
TGTGCCAGCAGCTTAGTAGGTGCCAGCGGAGCAGAGACCCAGTACTTC
CASSLVGASGAETQYF
>16|TRBJ2-5|TRBV28|-|-
TGTGCCAGCAGTCTAAGTGGGGCAGGACTTAGAGAGACCCAGTACTTC
CASSLSGAGLRETQYF
>11|TRBJ2-2|TRBV29-1|-|-
TGCAGCGTTGCGAACCTCGGGGAGCTGTTTTTT
CSVANLGELFF
>12|TRBJ2-1|TRBV28|-|few
TGTGCCAGCAGCAGTTCGGAGATTGAGCAGTTCTTC
CASSSSEIEQFF